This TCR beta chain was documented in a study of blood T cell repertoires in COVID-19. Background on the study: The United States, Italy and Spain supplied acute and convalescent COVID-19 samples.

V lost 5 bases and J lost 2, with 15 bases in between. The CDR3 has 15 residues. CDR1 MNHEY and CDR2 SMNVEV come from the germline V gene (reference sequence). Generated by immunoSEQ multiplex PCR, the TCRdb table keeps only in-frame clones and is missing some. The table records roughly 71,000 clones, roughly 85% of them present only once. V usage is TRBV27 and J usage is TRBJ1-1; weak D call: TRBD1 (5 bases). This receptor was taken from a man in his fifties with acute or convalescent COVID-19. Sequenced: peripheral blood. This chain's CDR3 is CASSQWTPLNTEAFF. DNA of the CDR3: TGTGCCAGCAGTCAATGGACACCCCTAAACACTGAAGCTTTCTTT.